The 8 T cell receptor beta chains below were found in one sample sequenced in a study of technical replicates of blood from a few donors. The protocol was immunoSEQ multiplex PCR, while the TCRdb copy is restricted to in-frame clones and leaves out a portion. Among over 60,000 clones listed, just over 90% were seen once. The sequenced sample was T cells isolated from PBMCs. The receptors originated from a human donor in good health.

The J gene is TRBJ2-2, the V gene TRBV2; the D gene is possibly TRBD2 (5 bases). Trimming took off 2 bases at V and 4 bases at J, with 11 bases between the two ends. The germline gives CDR1 SNHLY, CDR2 FYNNEI. CDR3 length: 15 amino acids. This CDR3 reads CASSEMVEVTGELFF. The DNA for the CDR3 is TGTGCCAGCAGTGAAATGGTGGAGGTCACCGGGGAGCTGTTTTTT.

The chain uses TRBV10-3 and TRBJ2-3, with D possibly TRBD1 on 6 matching bases. The V end lost 5 bases, the J end lost 6 bases, and 12 bases lay between the germline ends. The CDR3 spans 13 residues. Germline V gene data show CDR1 as ENHRY and CDR2 as SYGVKD. The CDR3 sequence: CAISRTGSDTQYF. The CDR3 region has the DNA TGTGCCATCAGTAGAACAGGGTCGGATACGCAGTATTTT.

The CDR3 sequence: CASSPPTYSLSGLDYEQYF. The CDR3 coding sequence is TGTGCCAGCAGCCCCCCGACCTATTCCTTAAGCGGGCTAGATTACGAGCAGTACTTC. This chain connects TRBV4-2 to TRBJ2-7; tentatively, D is TRBD2 (6 bases). The V end lost 4 bases, the J end lost 4 bases, and 29 bases lay between the germline ends. The germline gives CDR1 LGHNA, CDR2 YNFKEQ. The CDR3 length is 19 residues.

The chain uses TRBV10-3 and TRBJ1-2; D is unclear. This CDR3 spans 12 amino acids. V lost 4 bases to trimming and J lost 5 bases, with 8 bases between them. The germline CDR1 and CDR2 sequences are ENHRY and SYGVKD. DNA of the CDR3: TGTGCCATCAGTGGCGACTTTTATGGCTACACCTTC. Translated, it gives CAISGDFYGYTF.

The chain employs TRBV29-1 and TRBJ1-1, with D tentatively TRBD1 (5 bases). CDR1 is SQVTM, CDR2 ANQGSEA, per germline. V was shortened by 8 bases and J by 2 bases, with 18 bases between the two germline ends. CDR3 length: 14 amino acids. The CDR3 loop reads CSSSPGGDNTEAFF. CDR3 DNA sequence: TGCAGCTCCAGCCCCGGGGGGGATAACACTGAAGCTTTCTTT.

The chain employs TRBV19 and TRBJ2-7, with 7 bases matching TRBD2. Germline CDR1 and CDR2: LNHDA and SQIVND (reference sequence). After removal of 5 bases from V and 2 bases from J, the junction contained 3 bases not matched to a gene. This CDR3 comprises 13 residues. The CDR3 DNA sequence: TGTGCCAGTAGTGAGCGGGACCCCTACGAGCAGTACTTC. Translation: CASSERDPYEQYF.

The chain uses TRBV29-1 and TRBJ2-3; 7 bases agree with TRBD2. J was trimmed by 1 base and V by 6 bases; bases with no gene match: 10. CDR3 size: 15 residues. The germline CDR1 and CDR2 sequences are SQVTM and ANQGSEA. CDR3 nucleotides: TGCAGCGTGGGACTACCCCTGGCGGGCACAGATACGCAGTATTTT. Its translation is CSVGLPLAGTDTQYF.

Only one count was recorded for this clone. The rearrangement uses TRBV29-1 and TRBJ1-1, with 10 bases fitting TRBD1. Germline CDR1 is SQVTM and CDR2 is ANQGSEA. V gave up 7 bases and J gave up 5 bases; unmatched junction bases: 10. The CDR3 contains 14 residues. CDR3 region: CSAGTGAHRTEAFF. The CDR3, as DNA: TGCAGCGCTGGGACAGGGGCACACAGGACTGAAGCTTTCTTT.